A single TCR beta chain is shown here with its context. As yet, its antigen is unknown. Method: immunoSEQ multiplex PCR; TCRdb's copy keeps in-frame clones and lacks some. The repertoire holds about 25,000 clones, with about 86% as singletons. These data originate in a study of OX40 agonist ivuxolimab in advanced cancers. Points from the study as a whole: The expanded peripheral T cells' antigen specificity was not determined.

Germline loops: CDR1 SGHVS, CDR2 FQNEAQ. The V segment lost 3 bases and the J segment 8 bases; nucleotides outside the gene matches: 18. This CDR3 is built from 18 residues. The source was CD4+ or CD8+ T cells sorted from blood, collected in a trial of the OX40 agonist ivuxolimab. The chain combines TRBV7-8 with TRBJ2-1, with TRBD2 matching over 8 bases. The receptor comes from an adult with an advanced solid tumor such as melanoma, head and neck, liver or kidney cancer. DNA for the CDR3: TGTGCCAGCAGCTTTCCATTGGCGGGAGGCCCCAATTTCGATGAGCAGTTCTTC. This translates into CASSFPLAGGPNFDEQFF.